This T cell receptor beta chain was sequenced for a study of blood T cell repertoires in COVID-19. Assay used: immunoSEQ multiplex PCR; TCRdb lists only in-frame clones, some missing. Of over 150,000 clones in the sample, 70% to 90% were seen once. The CDR3 contains 13 residues. Trimming took 7 bases from V and 11 from J, leaving 18 bases between them. Germline CDR1 reads MNHEY; CDR2 reads SVGAGI. This sequence joins TRBV6-5 and TRBJ1-5, with D uncertain. The TCR was taken from a woman aged 80 or older with COVID-19, enrolled during active disease. The sample comprised peripheral blood. Written as DNA, the CDR3 is TGTGCCAGCAAACTTTCGCTCGATCTGTCCCAGCATTTT. It translates to CASKLSLDLSQHF.